The 21 T cell receptor beta chains given below trace back to one sample, sequenced in a study of early T cells in non-severe SARS-CoV-2 infection. TCRdb re-analysed the 5' RACE reads in MiXCR, keeping a single row per CDR3 protein. In the table there are about 32,000 distinct CDR3 sequences, roughly 4.9% of which are singletons. Sequencing used whole blood. These receptors were obtained from an adult who was a healthcare worker with PCR-confirmed SARS-CoV-2 infection or an uninfected control (not recorded which).

The sample holds many counts of this clonotype. The rearrangement joins TRBV5-5 to TRBJ2-7, with TRBD1 matching over 7 bases. Looked up from germline, CDR1 is SGHKS and CDR2 is YYEKEE (reference sequence). With V trimmed by 6 bases and J by 2 bases, 11 bases remained unmatched. The CDR3 extends over 15 amino acids. This chain's CDR3 is CASTVGTAATYEQYF. The CDR3 DNA reads as TGTGCCAGCACCGTCGGGACAGCTGCTACCTACGAGCAGTACTTC.

The chain has TRBV6-2 or TRBV6-3 and TRBJ2-7; TRBD1 agrees at 7 bases. V lost 6 bases and J lost 0; bases outside the gene matches: 11. This CDR3 has 16 amino acids. The germline gives CDR1 MNHEY, CDR2 SVGEGT. The CDR3 DNA follows: TGTGCCAGCAGCCAAGGTGGGGGACAGAACTCCTACGAGCAGTACTTC. Translated: CASSQGGGQNSYEQYF.

The V call is TRBV20-1, the J call TRBJ1-1; 7 bases line up with TRBD1. CDR3 length: 15 residues. CDR1 is DFQATT, CDR2 SNEGSKA, per germline (reference sequence). J was trimmed by 0 bases and V by 2 bases; bases with no gene match: 6. CDR3 amino acids: CSARPLDRLNTEAFF. CDR3 nucleotides: TGCAGTGCTAGACCTCTGGACAGGTTGAACACTGAAGCTTTCTTT.

This clonotype has ten or more counts. This chain joins TRBV13 and TRBJ1-2, with 8 bases aligning to TRBD1. There are 17 residues in the CDR3. Germline CDR1 reads PRHDT; CDR2 reads FYEKMQ (reference sequence). The V segment lost 0 bases and the J segment 2 bases; nucleotides outside the gene matches: 8. The CDR3 sequence is CASSLGRGTGANYGYTF. The CDR3 DNA follows: TGTGCCAGCAGCTTAGGCCGAGGGACAGGAGCAAACTATGGCTACACCTTC.

Many counts were recorded for this clonotype. The J gene is TRBJ2-7, the V gene TRBV3-1, with TRBD2 identical over 7 bases. Per germline, CDR1 LGHDT and CDR2 YNNKEL (reference sequence). V trimming: 1 base; J trimming: 1 base; junction bases outside the gene matches: 4. This CDR3 has 15 amino acids. CDR3 sequence reads: CASSQGGGSSYEQYF. CDR3 bases: TGTGCCAGCAGCCAAGGGGGCGGGAGTTCCTACGAGCAGTACTTC.

The sample holds a few counts of this clonotype. V usage is TRBV5-1 and J usage is TRBJ2-1; D is undetermined. V was shortened by 4 bases and J by 6 bases, with 17 bases between the two germline ends. Germline V gene lookup returns CDR1 SGHRS and CDR2 YFSETQ. This CDR3 is built from 15 residues. CDR3 amino acids: CASSPMGRTGNEQFF. In nucleotides, the CDR3 is TGCGCCAGCAGCCCGATGGGCCGGACGGGCAATGAGCAGTTCTTC.

This clonotype has more than one count but fewer than ten. This sequence joins TRBV4-1 and TRBJ2-5, with TRBD1 as a possible D gene (6 bases). Trimming cost V 5 bases and J 2 bases, with 9 bases left between them. The CDR3 covers 13 residues. The germline gives CDR1 MGHRA, CDR2 YSYEKL. CDR3 amino acids: CASSIGQQETQYF. The DNA for the CDR3 is TGCGCCAGCAGCATTGGACAGCAAGAGACCCAGTACTTC.

The table lists this clonotype with many counts. The rearrangement uses TRBV28 and TRBJ1-2; D not certain. Trimming shortened V by 6 bases and J by 6 bases, and 23 bases separated the two germline ends. The CDR3 runs 16 residues. Per the germline V gene, CDR1 is MDHEN and CDR2 is SYDVKM. In DNA, the CDR3 is TGTGCCAGCAGCCTAAGTCAGGCAGGCTACTATGATGGCTACACCTTC. This translates into CASSLSQAGYYDGYTF.

This clonotype was recorded at least ten times. The chain combines TRBV5-1 with TRBJ1-5; 7 nucleotides line up with TRBD1. The CDR3 covers 15 residues. From germline, CDR1 is SGHRS and CDR2 YFSETQ. V lost 1 base, J lost 2 bases, and 3 bases stayed unmatched. CDR3 sequence (DNA): TGCGCCAGCAGCTTGACTGGACAGGGCAATCAGCCCCAGCATTTT. Its protein product is CASSLTGQGNQPQHF.

This clonotype occurred many times. This chain joins TRBV10-3 and TRBJ2-3; TRBD2 is a possible D gene (5 bases). V lost 5 bases, J lost 4 bases, and 13 bases lay in between. In germline, CDR1 is ENHRY, CDR2 SYGVKD. The CDR3 is 14 residues long. The CDR3 coding sequence is TGTGCCATCAGTCCGGACTCTTCCCCAGATACGCAGTATTTT. Amino acid sequence: CAISPDSSPDTQYF.

The table lists this clonotype with many counts. The rearrangement joins TRBV7-8 to TRBJ2-1; D might be TRBD1 (6 bases). V was cut by 5 bases and J by 1 base, with 15 bases left in between. The CDR3 is 16 amino acids. Per germline, CDR1 SGHVS and CDR2 FQNEAQ. The CDR3 spells CASSVNRVRSYNEQFF. CDR3 nucleotide sequence: TGTGCCAGCAGCGTGAACAGGGTGAGGTCCTACAATGAGCAGTTCTTC.

This clonotype has a count of ten or more. The chain links TRBV9 to TRBJ1-3; D is perhaps TRBD1 (5 bases). Germline values: CDR1 SGDLS, CDR2 YYNGEE. The CDR3 runs 15 residues. Trimming stripped 2 bases from V and 0 bases from J, with 9 bases between. The CDR3 nucleotides read TGTGCCAGCAGCGTTTGGGGCGGCTCTGGAAACACCATATATTTT. It codes for CASSVWGGSGNTIYF. Using reference TRBV9 and TRBJ1-3 for the parts outside the CDR3, the full variable domain is DSGVTQTPKHLITATGQRVTLRCSPRSGDLSVYWYQQSLDQGLQFLIQYYNGEERAKGNILERFSAQQFPDLHSELNLSSLELGDSALYFCASSVWGGSGNTIYFGEGSWLTVV.

This clonotype was seen many times. V is TRBV7-2 and J is TRBJ2-7; TRBD1 matches 7 bases. The germline gives CDR1 SGHTA, CDR2 FQGNSA. The CDR3 totals 15 residues. Trimming took 1 base from V and 0 from J; bases not matched to a gene: 3. CDR3 in DNA: TGTGCCAGCAGCTTAGACAGGGGTTCCTCCTACGAGCAGTACTTC. Translation: CASSLDRGSSYEQYF.

This clonotype was seen ten or more times. J is TRBJ1-2 and V is TRBV28; D is possibly TRBD1 (6 bases). V was trimmed by 4 bases and J by 0 bases, leaving 12 bases between them. The CDR3 is 15 residues long. Germline V gene lookup returns CDR1 MDHEN and CDR2 SYDVKM. The CDR3 DNA follows: TGTGCCAGCAGTTACTCCGACAGGCCTAACTATGGCTACACCTTC. This gives the protein CASSYSDRPNYGYTF.

There are many counts of this clonotype. The rearrangement joins TRBV7-2 to TRBJ1-1; D ambiguous. V lost 3 bases and J 2 bases, leaving 10 bases between the germline ends. Germline V gives CDR1 SGHTA, CDR2 FQGNSA. The CDR3 totals 14 residues. Here the CDR3 reads CASSFANLNTEAFF. As DNA, the CDR3 is TGTGCCAGCAGCTTCGCTAACCTCAACACTGAAGCTTTCTTT.

A remark on this clonotype: A far more abundant clone sits one base away, making this likely a read error. This chain uses TRBV6-6 with TRBJ2-6, with D uncertain. The V end was cut by 0 bases, the J end by 0 bases, with 3 bases between. CDR1 and CDR2 (germline): MNHNY, SVGAGI (reference sequence). This CDR3 is built from 15 residues. This CDR3 is CASSYSSSGANVLTF. The CDR3 DNA follows: TGTGCCAGCAGTTACTCGAGCTCTGGGGCCAACGTCCTGACTTTC.

Ten or more counts support this clonotype. The chain combines TRBV7-2 with TRBJ2-7; a possible D gene is TRBD1 (6 bases). The CDR3 contains 15 residues. Trimming took off 5 bases at V and 3 bases at J, with 17 bases between the two ends. Germline V gives CDR1 SGHTA, CDR2 FQGNSA. Here the CDR3 reads CASSPRSGQNYEQYF. As DNA, the CDR3 is TGTGCCAGCAGCCCCAGGAGTGGACAGAACTACGAGCAGTACTTC.

This clonotype showed up many times. A read error may produce the germline difference seen at one junction end. The chain uses TRBV7-3 and TRBJ2-1; D might be TRBD1 (5 bases). The CDR3 sequence is 18 residues long. Germline values: CDR1 SGHTA, CDR2 FQGTGA. The CDR3 protein is CASSLTPRQRTKVNEQFF. The CDR3 DNA sequence: TGTGCCAGCAGCCTAACCCCCCGACAGCGCACTAAAGTCAATGAGCAGTTCTTC.

This clonotype was recorded only once. This may stem from a read error, because a much larger clone lies one nucleotide away. The V gene is TRBV10-1, the J gene TRBJ2-7; TRBD2 agrees at 10 bases. The CDR3 runs 16 residues. Looked up from germline, CDR1 is WNHNN and CDR2 is SYGVQD (reference sequence). The CDR3 loop is CASSQAAGGPIYERYF. The CDR3 DNA reads as TGCGCCAGCAGCCAAGCAGCGGGAGGGCCCATCTACGAGCGGTACTTC.

The CDR3, as DNA: TGTGCCAGCAGCTTGAGACAGGGTGAAAAACTGTTTTTT. The encoded protein is CASSLRQGEKLFF. The chain recombines TRBV11-2 with TRBJ1-4, with TRBD1 identical over 7 bases. Germline-derived CDR1 and CDR2 are SGHAT and FQNNGV. V was pared by 3 bases and J by 7 bases, with 2 bases of the junction left unmatched. The CDR3 extends over 13 amino acids.

This clonotype was recorded many times. CDR3 DNA: TGTGCCAGCAGTGATCAACGGGGAGATACGCAGTATTTT. This translates into CASSDQRGDTQYF. V and J are TRBV6-4 and TRBJ2-3, with D possibly being TRBD2 (5 bases). The CDR3 consists of 13 residues. Germline-derived CDR1 and CDR2 are MRHNA and SNTAGT. Trimming left V 3 bases short and J 5 bases short, with 9 bases between.